Below, 26 T cell receptor beta chains from the same sample are listed, as sequenced in a study of blood T cell repertoires in COVID-19. Some clones are missing from TCRdb's copy, which holds only in-frame ones; the method was immunoSEQ multiplex PCR. The data hold 250,000 or so clones, with roughly nine tenths observed a single time. Material for sequencing was peripheral blood. These receptor sequences come from a man in his fifties or sixties with acute or convalescent COVID-19.

This clone was found a few times. V and J are TRBV6-2 or TRBV6-3 and TRBJ2-7, with D perhaps TRBD2 (6 bases). Looked up from germline, CDR1 is MNHEY and CDR2 is SVGEGT. The V gene lost 4 bases and the J gene lost 7 bases, with 23 bases spanning the gap. The CDR3 has 16 amino acids. The CDR3 DNA reads as TGTGCCAGCAGTTCCTTGAAAGCCGGGACTGAAAGTGAGCAGTACTTC. Its translation: CASSSLKAGTESEQYF.

On this clone itself: A read error may produce the germline difference seen at one junction end. V is TRBV3-1 (or the pseudogene TRBV3-2) and J is TRBJ1-2; the D is unclear. Looked up from germline, CDR1 is LGHDT and CDR2 is YNNKEL (reference sequence). This CDR3 region has 13 residues. The CDR3 region has the DNA TGTGCCAGCAGCCAAGAAAGGCGGGGTCGAAGATTGTTT. It yields the protein CASSQERRGRRLF.

The gene calls are TRBV4-3 and TRBJ2-1; 12 nucleotides agree with TRBD2. Germline-derived CDR1 and CDR2 are LGHNA and YSLEER. V lost 2 bases to trimming and J lost 4 bases; unmatched junction nucleotides: 6. The CDR3 length is 17 residues. The CDR3: CASSQRLAGEGYNEQFF. Written as DNA, the CDR3 is TGCGCCAGCAGCCAACGACTAGCGGGAGAGGGGTACAATGAGCAGTTCTTC.

The V call is TRBV6-1, the J call TRBJ2-5, with 9 bases that match TRBD2. The CDR3 runs to 16 residues. Germline CDR1 MNHNS, CDR2 SASEGT. Losses at the gene ends were 1 base for V and 4 bases for J; bases not matched to a gene: 7. The DNA of the CDR3 is TGTGCCAGCAGTGAAGGCCACCTAGCGGGGATAGAGACCCAGTACTTC. Its translation: CASSEGHLAGIETQYF.

This clone came up once. This rearrangement joins TRBV3-1 (or the pseudogene TRBV3-2) to TRBJ1-1; no definite D call. The germline V gene encodes CDR1 LGHDT and CDR2 YNNKEL (reference sequence). Deletions cut 3 bases from V and 11 bases from J, with 13 bases between. This CDR3 spans 12 amino acids. The CDR3 DNA sequence: TGTGCCAGCAGCCACGGAGGGCCGGGGGCTTTCTTT. As protein: CASSHGGPGAFF.

This clone was seen just once. V and J are TRBV18 and TRBJ2-7; D is undetermined. Trimming pared 8 bases from V and 6 bases from J, leaving 17 bases between. This CDR3 comprises 13 residues. Germline CDR1 and CDR2: KGHSH and LQKENI. CDR3 residues: CASAPSQFGEQYF. CDR3 sequence (DNA): TGTGCCAGCGCCCCGTCACAGTTCGGCGAGCAGTACTTC.

This sequence joins TRBV19 and TRBJ1-4, with 9 bases aligning to TRBD1. The ends lost 5 bases at V and 6 bases at J; junction bases unmatched: 1. There are 13 residues in the CDR3. Germline-derived CDR1 and CDR2 are LNHDA and SQIVND (reference sequence). The DNA of the CDR3 is TGTGCCAGTAGTGGGGACAGGGATGAAAAACTGTTTTTT. The encoded protein is CASSGDRDEKLFF. Combining the CDR3 with reference TRBV19 and TRBJ1-4 gives the whole variable domain DGGITQSPKYLFRKEGQNVTLSCEQNLNHDAMYWYRQDPGQGLRLIYYSQIVNDFQKGDIAEGYSVSREKKESFPLTVTSAQKNPTAFYLCASSGDRDEKLFFGSGTQLSVL.

The rearrangement joins TRBV5-6 to TRBJ1-1; D unclear. Germline CDR1 is SGHDT and CDR2 is YYEEEE. V lost 6 bases and J 3 bases, leaving 6 bases between the germline ends. CDR3 size: 11 residues. CDR3 protein: CASTGYTEAFF. The CDR3 coding sequence is TGTGCCAGCACCGGGTACACTGAAGCTTTCTTT.

The chain has TRBV7-9 and TRBJ2-3; D perhaps matches TRBD2 (6 bases). Trimming pared 1 base from V and 2 bases from J, leaving 16 bases between. The CDR3 totals 17 residues. Germline lookup yields CDR1 SEHNR and CDR2 FQNEAQ (reference sequence). The CDR3 DNA reads TGTGCCAGCAGCTTAGTATCTGGGACGGACTACACAGATACGCAGTATTTT. As protein: CASSLVSGTDYTDTQYF. Supplemented by reference TRBV7-9 and TRBJ2-3, the full variable domain reads DTGVSQNPRHKITKRGQNVTFRCDPISEHNRLYWYRQTLGQGPEFLTYFQNEAQLEKSRLLSDRFSAERPKGSFSTLEIQRTEQGDSAMYLCASSLVSGTDYTDTQYFGPGTRLTVL.

The chain links TRBV27 to TRBJ2-7, with TRBD2 identical over 13 bases. Germline-derived CDR1 and CDR2 are MNHEY and SMNVEV (reference sequence). Losses at the gene ends were 3 bases for V and 3 bases for J; bases not matched to a gene: 8. CDR3 length: 17 amino acids. CDR3 sequence reads: CASSFRRTSGSIYEQYF. In nucleotides, the CDR3 is TGTGCCAGCAGTTTCCGACGGACTAGCGGGAGTATCTACGAGCAGTACTTC.

The rearrangement joins TRBV10-3 to TRBJ1-1, with TRBD1 as a possible D gene (6 bases). Trimming shortened V by 1 base and J by 5 bases, and 8 bases separated the two germline ends. This CDR3 is 13 amino acids long. The germline V gene has CDR1 ENHRY and CDR2 SYGVKD. The CDR3 DNA is TGTGCCATCAGTGAGTTAACAGGGACTGAAGCTTTCTTT. It translates to CAISELTGTEAFF.

This sequence joins TRBV28 and TRBJ1-5; D perhaps matches TRBD1 (6 bases). In germline, CDR1 is MDHEN, CDR2 SYDVKM. The length of the CDR3 is 15 residues. V lost 5 bases and J lost 2, with 13 bases in between. CDR3 sequence reads: CASSPIGGRNQPQHF. CDR3 sequence (DNA): TGTGCCAGCAGTCCGATAGGGGGACGCAATCAGCCCCAGCATTTT.

This clone has only a few counts. The V and J genes are TRBV7-2 and TRBJ1-6; no reliable D call. V was cut by 4 bases and J by 7 bases, with 23 bases left in between. Per the germline V gene, CDR1 is SGHTA and CDR2 is FQGNSA. The CDR3 is 18 residues long. CDR3 DNA: TGTGCCAGCAGCTCCTTGCGGGGTTTAACGCGAGGGAATTCACCCCTCCACTTT. This codes for CASSSLRGLTRGNSPLHF.

V and J are TRBV7-2 and TRBJ1-4; D is uncertain. V was cut by 5 bases and J by 4 bases, with 17 bases left in between. From germline, CDR1 is SGHTA and CDR2 FQGNSA. The CDR3 runs to 16 residues. The CDR3 bases are TGTGCCAGCAGCCCCCCGGGGTGGGCGGGTAATGAAAAACTGTTTTTT. Protein: CASSPPGWAGNEKLFF.

CDR3: CASSHSLRESYNEQFF. In nucleotides, the CDR3 is TGTGCCAGCAGTCACAGCCTGCGGGAGTCCTACAATGAGCAGTTCTTC. J is TRBJ2-1 and V is TRBV5-4; 7 nucleotides agree with TRBD2. Germline V gene sequence: CDR1 SGHNT, CDR2 YYREEE (reference sequence). Losses at the gene ends were 5 bases for V and 1 base for J; bases not matched to a gene: 9. The CDR3 has 16 residues.

The genes are TRBV11-2 and TRBJ2-1; the match to TRBD1 covers 9 bases. The germline V gene has CDR1 SGHAT and CDR2 FQNNGV. CDR3 size: 18 residues. The V segment lost 1 base and the J segment 5 bases; nucleotides outside the gene matches: 12. The CDR3 nucleotides read TGTGCCAGCAGCTTAGTCACGGCGGGACAGGGAGGTGACAATGAGCAGTTCTTC. Residues: CASSLVTAGQGGDNEQFF.

The rearrangement uses TRBV5-1 and TRBJ2-7; a possible D gene is TRBD2 (6 bases). The germline V gene encodes CDR1 SGHRS and CDR2 YFSETQ. This CDR3 has 14 residues. Between the trimmed V and J ends, which lost 0 bases and 3 bases, there was a span of 10 bases. As DNA, the CDR3 is TGCGCCAGCAGCTTGGAAGTAGCGGACTACGAGCAGTACTTC. Translating it yields CASSLEVADYEQYF.

This clone has only one observation. The rearrangement uses TRBV9 and TRBJ2-7, with D possibly TRBD1 on 5 matching bases. Germline-derived CDR1 and CDR2 are SGDLS and YYNGEE. V gave up 0 bases and J gave up 3 bases, with 13 bases separating them. The length of the CDR3 is 15 residues. The CDR3 DNA is TGTGCCAGCAGCGTAGGGGCAGGGATCAGCTACGAGCAGTACTTC. Residues: CASSVGAGISYEQYF.

V and J are TRBV15 and TRBJ1-5; 7 bases agree with TRBD1. The J segment lost 6 bases and the V segment lost 3 bases, leaving 8 bases of the junction unmatched. This CDR3 region has 15 residues. The V gene's germline CDR1 is LNHNV and CDR2 YYDKDF (reference sequence). Here the CDR3 DNA reads TGTGCCACCAGCAGTCAGGGGGGTCGGGGTCAGCCCCAGCATTTT. Protein sequence: CATSSQGGRGQPQHF.

The chain carries TRBV6-5 and TRBJ1-2; 7 positions agree with TRBD1. V lost 6 bases to trimming and J lost 8 bases; unmatched junction nucleotides: 9. The CDR3 runs 13 residues. Germline CDR1 reads MNHEY; CDR2 reads SVGAGI. The CDR3 is CASRITGENGYTF. CDR3 coding DNA: TGTGCCAGCAGAATAACAGGGGAAAACGGCTACACCTTC.

This rearrangement joins TRBV7-2 to TRBJ2-1; D is uncertain. This CDR3 spans 13 amino acids. The ends were cut back, 5 bases at V and 2 bases at J, with 7 bases in the middle. Germline CDR1 is SGHTA and CDR2 is FQGNSA. The CDR3 DNA reads TGTGCCAGCAGCCCGCGTACCTACAATGAGCAGTTCTTC. This gives the protein CASSPRTYNEQFF.

As to this clone: Sequence at one end of the junction differs from germline and may be a read error. CDR3 residues: CASSLLASQQETQYF. As DNA, the CDR3 is TGTGCTAGCAGCTTACTAGCTTCTCAACAAGAGACCCAGTACTTC. V is TRBV7-7 and J is TRBJ2-5; a possible D gene is TRBD2 (6 bases). The CDR3 is 15 residues long. The germline V gene encodes CDR1 SSHAT and CDR2 FNYEAQ (reference sequence).

This clone occurred a few times. The V call is TRBV6-5, the J call TRBJ1-5; weak D call: TRBD1 (6 bases). CDR3 length: 15 amino acids. The V gene lost 9 bases and the J gene lost 3 bases, with 18 bases spanning the gap. The germline CDR1 and CDR2 sequences are MNHEY and SVGAGI. The CDR3 region has the DNA TGTGCCAGAAGTACCCTCCGGGACAACAATCAGCCCCAGCATTTT. Amino acids: CARSTLRDNNQPQHF.

The rearrangement joins TRBV7-9 to TRBJ1-4, with D uncertain. The germline gives CDR1 SEHNR, CDR2 FQNEAQ (reference sequence). Trimming removed 3 bases at V and 4 bases at J, with 12 bases between. This CDR3 comprises 15 residues. For the CDR3, the DNA is TGTGCCAGCAGCTTTTCGAGGAAAGATAATGAAAAACTGTTTTTT. Its protein is CASSFSRKDNEKLFF.

The V call is TRBV4-1, the J call TRBJ2-7; tentatively, D is TRBD2 (6 bases). This CDR3 contains 15 residues. Trimming left V 7 bases short and J 3 bases short, with 19 bases between. Germline V gene sequence: CDR1 MGHRA, CDR2 YSYEKL. The CDR3 spells CASTPRGGESYEQYF. DNA for the CDR3: TGCGCCAGCACCCCAAGAGGCGGGGAGAGCTACGAGCAGTACTTC.

J is TRBJ2-3 and V is TRBV6-6; D is possibly TRBD2 (6 bases). The V end was cut by 4 bases, the J end by 5 bases, with 13 bases between. CDR1 is MNHNY, CDR2 SVGAGI, per germline (reference sequence). This CDR3 is 14 amino acids long. This CDR3 reads CASSLGLLQDTQYF. CDR3 in DNA: TGTGCCAGCAGTTTGGGACTCCTCCAAGATACGCAGTATTTT.